This T cell receptor beta chain was captured by sequencing in a study of cytomegalovirus exposure and HLA in healthy donors. General observations from the study: Association of a missense DCLRE1C variant with TCR beta V- and J-gene trimming was reported in a later analysis. In a later analysis, parvovirus B19, influenza, CMV and Epstein-Barr virus appeared linked to several top co-occurrence clusters. Across donors, sequencing depth was assumed by presence/absence analyses to be roughly uniform. In vitro assays verified that a few CMV-associated chains recognized CMV antigens specifically.

PCR involved 60 Vbeta and 13 Jbeta primers. The method was immunoSEQ multiplex PCR; TCRdb's version includes in-frame clones alone and lacks a portion of them. The sample shows around 130,000 clones, about 80% of them seen only once. This CDR3 has 13 amino acids. Germline V lookup: CDR1 WSHSY, CDR2 SAAADI. V was pared by 5 bases and J by 5 bases, with 10 bases between. On this clone: Its antigen remains unidentified.

The origin of this receptor is a man between 25 and 39 years old in good health and CMV-seronegative. Source material: PBMCs. This rearrangement joins TRBV10-2 to TRBJ1-5; TRBD1 might be the D (5 bases). The CDR3 spells CASSNGAHQPQHF. In nucleotides, the CDR3 is TGCGCCAGCAGTAATGGGGCCCATCAGCCCCAGCATTTT.